The rows below give T cell receptor beta chains drawn from one sample of a study of blood T cell repertoires in COVID-19. Only in-frame clones appear in the TCRdb table, and some are missing; sequencing was by immunoSEQ multiplex PCR. Of almost 500,000 clones detected, roughly nine tenths appear once; the ten largest clones hold 6.5% to 9.5%. The material sequenced was PBMCs or T cells enriched from blood (not recorded which). The receptor source for this set is a woman aged 55-70 years who had recovered from COVID-19. Both conserved end residues are trimmed from each CDR3. Each record gives: J gene, V gene, clone size, CDR3 protein. Some rows have no size entry. The others give once, few or many, or a class for an expanded clone.

TRBJ1-4	TRBV19	-	ASSPQGLGEKLF
TRBJ1-6	TRBV2	-	ASSEEDRGYSPLH
TRBJ1-5	TRBV27	-	ASSYRGPNQPQH
TRBJ1-5	TRBV4-1	-	ASSQVQSNQPQH
TRBJ1-2	TRBV5-4	few	ASSLNGNYGYT
TRBJ1-2	TRBV2	once	ASSGTGLGSYGYT
TRBJ1-2	TRBV10-3	-	AISLVQREYGYT
TRBJ1-2	TRBV12-3/TRBV12-4	-	ASSDDRTYGYT
TRBJ1-5	TRBV6-5	-	ASSYGRGQGQPQH
TRBJ1-1	TRBV2	-	ASIGTALRNTEAF
TRBJ2-5	TRBV25-1	once	ASSDVLGGETQY
TRBJ1-6	TRBV5-1	-	ASSLDSQPNSPLH
TRBJ1-1	TRBV5-4	-	ASSAPNTEAF
TRBJ1-2	TRBV2	-	ASRPGQGIYGYT
TRBJ1-1	TRBV5-1	-	ASSLLQRSPEAF
TRBJ1-3	TRBV9	-	ASSVASSNTIY
TRBJ1-6	TRBV30	-	AWSVLRDSPLH
TRBJ2-7	TRBV25-1	-	ASSELGGADEQY
TRBJ1-2	TRBV13	once	ASSLGPTGTGRAYGYT
TRBJ1-6	TRBV12-5	-	ASGTGTDNNSPLH
TRBJ1-2	TRBV6-5	once	ASSSLGLGGYT
TRBJ1-6	TRBV25-1	-	ASSEEQGGNSPLH
TRBJ2-2	TRBV7-2	-	ASSIQRGGSTGELF
TRBJ2-7	TRBV10-1	once	ASSDPGTATYEQY
TRBJ2-1	TRBV11-2	few	ASSLGATGKQF
TRBJ1-2	TRBV21-1	-	ASSHQEGLSNYGYT
TRBJ1-5	TRBV3-1/TRBV3-2	-	ASSYGGNQPQH
TRBJ2-1	TRBV4-1	-	ASSRGQGFYNEQF
TRBJ1-5	TRBV3-1/TRBV3-2	-	ASSPTGGGSNQPQH
TRBJ2-1	TRBV19	-	ASSGDPGQGNYNEQF
TRBJ1-1	TRBV13	-	ASSLGTGTTEAF
TRBJ1-1	TRBV7-2	few	ASSLTTVTEAF
TRBJ2-4	TRBV3-1/TRBV3-2	-	ASSQDQPGSLAKNIQY
TRBJ1-2	TRBV24-1	-	ATSSGTGRGYT
TRBJ2-3	TRBV11-2	-	ASSSYSSLSGGGTDTQY
TRBJ2-7	TRBV11-2	-	ASRHLQVYEQY
TRBJ1-5	TRBV18	-	ASSEGPYSNQPQH
TRBJ1-1	TRBV5-1	-	ASSLVHSSTEAF
TRBJ1-4	TRBV2	few	ASSGGRGIDREKLF
TRBJ1-4	TRBV7-9	-	ASSLGAQGYEKLF
TRBJ1-1	TRBV3-1/TRBV3-2	few	ASRRQGVSTEAF
TRBJ1-2	TRBV3-1/TRBV3-2	-	ASSQGAGGDGYT
TRBJ2-2	TRBV11-2	-	ASRPGTSRRGELF
TRBJ1-6	TRBV11-2	-	ASSLDQQSRNSPLH
TRBJ2-3	TRBV6-5	few	ASRPTRTGRNTQY
TRBJ1-1	TRBV5-6	-	ASSLFRSEAF
TRBJ1-4	TRBV5-1	-	ASSLSPGTGSEKLF
TRBJ1-6	TRBV7-8	-	ASSLEGRAVYSPLH